This entry concerns a single T cell receptor (beta chain). This entry belongs to a study of blood T cell repertoires in COVID-19. Study summary: From the United States, Italy and Spain came samples of acute and convalescent COVID-19.

Original data processing: Amplified reference gene primers provided the basis for estimating nucleated cell counts. The data were produced by immunoSEQ multiplex PCR, yet TCRdb's version contains in-frame clones alone and is incomplete. Clone size and the V and J calls come from that table; the DNA yielded D and trimming. Of about 520,000 clones detected, 75% to 90% appear once; the ten largest clones hold roughly 3.2%. Sequencing was performed on peripheral blood. The clonotype originates from a human donor in a cohort sampled during active COVID-19.

CDR3 amino acids: CASTSGRDGEKLFF. The CDR3 DNA follows: TGTGCCAGTACCTCAGGTCGTGACGGTGAAAAACTGTTTTTT. The chain has TRBV19 and TRBJ1-4; no reliable D call. This CDR3 is 14 amino acids long. The germline CDR1 and CDR2 sequences are LNHDA and SQIVND (reference sequence). The V gene lost 7 bases and the J gene lost 7 bases, with 16 bases spanning the gap.